Below are 21 T cell receptor beta chains sequenced from a single sample in a study of blood T cell repertoires in COVID-19. Only in-frame clones appear in the TCRdb table, and some are missing; sequencing was by immunoSEQ multiplex PCR. Here the sample spans hundreds of thousands of clones, about 88% being singletons. The sequenced material came from PBMCs or T cells enriched from blood (not recorded which). The receptors were gathered from a woman aged 60-70 years in a cohort exposed to, infected with or recovered from COVID-19 (not recorded which).

This chain connects TRBV5-5 to TRBJ1-2; weak D call: TRBD1 (6 bases). Trimming pared 3 bases from V and 4 bases from J, leaving 13 bases between. This CDR3 comprises 14 residues. Germline loops: CDR1 SGHKS, CDR2 YYEKEE (reference sequence). The CDR3 nucleotides are TGTGCCAGCAGCTCTACCGGGACATCCTATGGCTACACCTTC. This encodes CASSSTGTSYGYTF.

V gene TRBV30 combines with J gene TRBJ2-3, with a possible D match to TRBD2 (6 bases). The CDR3 length is 14 residues. Between the trimmed V and J ends, which lost 3 bases and 2 bases, there was a span of 12 bases. Germline V gene lookup returns CDR1 GTSNPN and CDR2 SVGIG (reference sequence). CDR3 loop: CAWRMGGDTDTQYF. CDR3 nucleotides: TGTGCCTGGAGAATGGGCGGGGACACAGATACGCAGTATTTT. Supplemented by reference TRBV30 and TRBJ2-3, the full variable domain reads SQTIHQWPATLVQPVGSPLSLECTVEGTSNPNLYWYRQAAGRGLQLLFYSVGIGQISSEVPQNLSASRPQDRQFILSSKKLLLSDSGFYLCAWRMGGDTDTQYFGPGTRLTVL.

CDR3 amino acids: CSVEDTGQPERVDTQYF. CDR3 in DNA: TGCAGCGTTGAAGATACCGGACAGCCCGAAAGGGTAGATACGCAGTATTTT. The rearrangement uses TRBV29-1 and TRBJ2-3; perhaps TRBD1 as D (6 bases). This CDR3 has 17 amino acids. Trimming pared 0 bases from V and 5 bases from J, leaving 21 bases between. Germline CDR1 and CDR2: SQVTM and ANQGSEA.

The chain uses TRBV24-1 and TRBJ2-3; 14 positions agree with TRBD2. Germline V gene data show CDR1 as KGHDR and CDR2 as SFDVKD. V shed 8 bases, J shed 2 bases, and the junction held 8 bases outside the gene matches. The CDR3 length is 17 residues. The CDR3 is CATTSGTSGGTTDTQYF. In nucleotides, the CDR3 is TGTGCCACCACCTCCGGGACTAGCGGGGGAACCACAGATACGCAGTATTTT.

The V call is TRBV24-1, the J call TRBJ2-1; 11 nucleotides agree with TRBD1. V shed 4 bases and J 4 bases; nucleotides not matched to a gene: 8. The CDR3 runs to 17 residues. The germline gives CDR1 KGHDR, CDR2 SFDVKD. Here the CDR3 reads CATSDPGQGGGYNEQFF. The CDR3 DNA follows: TGTGCCACCAGTGACCCGGGACAGGGGGGGGGATACAATGAGCAGTTCTTC.

The chain recombines TRBV6-6 with TRBJ1-2; 7 nucleotides align to TRBD1. Germline lookup yields CDR1 MNHNY and CDR2 SVGAGI (reference sequence). This CDR3 is 16 amino acids long. Trimming took 2 bases from V and 2 from J; bases not matched to a gene: 8. The CDR3 DNA follows: TGTGCCAGCAGTTACGCGGGGGGACAGAAAAACTATGGCTACACCTTC. Its protein product is CASSYAGGQKNYGYTF.

The rearrangement joins TRBV6-5 to TRBJ2-2; D perhaps matches TRBD1 (6 bases). The CDR3 covers 14 residues. The germline V gene encodes CDR1 MNHEY and CDR2 SVGAGI. V lost 5 bases to trimming and J lost 1 base, with 8 bases between them. The CDR3 sequence is CASSTGQNTGELFF. Here the CDR3 DNA reads TGTGCCAGCAGTACAGGGCAGAACACCGGGGAGCTGTTTTTT.

This clone has only one observation. The chain uses TRBV6-5 and TRBJ2-3, with 7 positions matching TRBD1. The CDR3 has 15 residues. The germline V gene encodes CDR1 MNHEY and CDR2 SVGAGI. V was pared by 6 bases and J by 0 bases, with 6 bases of the junction left unmatched. The CDR3: CASSFGQVSTDTQYF. As DNA, the CDR3 is TGTGCCAGCAGCTTCGGACAGGTTAGCACAGATACGCAGTATTTT.

The chain is built from TRBV30 and TRBJ2-2; maybe TRBD2 (6 bases). The CDR3 spans 15 residues. CDR1 and CDR2 (germline): GTSNPN, SVGIG (reference sequence). The V gene lost 3 bases and the J gene lost 6 bases, with 17 bases spanning the gap. In nucleotides, the CDR3 is TGTGCCTGGAGCCCCCGGAGGGTAAGGGCCGGGGAGCTGTTTTTT. Translated, it gives CAWSPRRVRAGELFF.

This clone came up once. Here the CDR3 DNA reads TGTGCCAGCAGCGCGACAGGGGCGAACACCGGGGAGCTGTTTTTT. This encodes CASSATGANTGELFF. V gene TRBV25-1 combines with J gene TRBJ2-2, with 8 nucleotides matching TRBD1. CDR1 MGHDK and CDR2 SYGVNS come from the germline V gene. CDR3 size: 15 residues. The J segment lost 0 bases and the V segment lost 6 bases, leaving 3 bases of the junction unmatched. The full variable domain, rest sourced from reference TRBV25-1 and TRBJ2-2, is EADIYQTPRYLVIGTGKKITLECSQTMGHDKMYWYQQDPGMELHLIHYSYGVNSTEKGDLSSESTVSRIRTEHFPLTLESARPSHTSQYLCASSATGANTGELFFGEGSRLTVL.

The rearrangement joins TRBV30 to TRBJ2-2, with D unclear. The V end was cut by 7 bases, the J end by 4 bases, with 7 bases between. The CDR3 length is 11 residues. Germline lookup yields CDR1 GTSNPN and CDR2 SVGIG (reference sequence). The CDR3 nucleotides read TGTGCCTCCAGTTCCACCGGGGAGCTGTTTTTT. This sequence encodes CASSSTGELFF.

The chain uses TRBV24-1 and TRBJ1-1; no firm D call. The CDR3 totals 15 residues. V lost 4 bases and J 5 bases, leaving 16 bases between the germline ends. Germline V CDR1 and CDR2: KGHDR, SFDVKD. CDR3 amino acids: CATSDGRTGGTEAFF. Written as DNA, the CDR3 is TGTGCCACCAGTGACGGACGGACCGGAGGGACTGAAGCTTTCTTT.

This clone was seen more than once but under ten times. This chain links TRBV28 with TRBJ2-7; 7 positions match TRBD2. The CDR3 has 16 residues. The ends lost 3 bases at V and 5 bases at J; junction bases unmatched: 13. The germline gives CDR1 MDHEN, CDR2 SYDVKM. The CDR3 nucleotides are TGTGCCAGCAGTTTTTCACCGTCGGGGGGAGAGAACGAGCAGTACTTC. Translation gives CASSFSPSGGENEQYF. Combining the CDR3 with reference TRBV28 and TRBJ2-7 gives the whole variable domain DVKVTQSSRYLVKRTGEKVFLECVQDMDHENMFWYRQDPGLGLRLIYFSYDVKMKEKGDIPEGYSVSREKKERFSLILESASTNQTSMYLCASSFSPSGGENEQYFGPGTRLTVT.

The chain uses TRBV5-1 and TRBJ2-1, with a possible D match to TRBD1 (6 bases). Germline CDR1 reads SGHRS; CDR2 reads YFSETQ. Trimming removed 2 bases at V and 3 bases at J, with 9 bases between. There are 14 residues in the CDR3. CDR3 DNA sequence: TGCGCCAGCAGCTTAGGACAGAACTACAATGAGCAGTTCTTC. It encodes CASSLGQNYNEQFF.

The V and J genes are TRBV24-1 and TRBJ1-2, with D possibly matching TRBD1 (5 bases). Germline V gene data show CDR1 as KGHDR and CDR2 as SFDVKD. The CDR3 length is 14 residues. Trimming took 4 bases from V and 4 from J, leaving 12 bases between them. CDR3 nucleotides: TGTGCCACCAGTGACCCAGCCCAGGGCTATGGCTACACCTTC. Its protein product is CATSDPAQGYGYTF.

The chain uses TRBV7-2 and TRBJ2-1; 9 bases align to TRBD2. Per the germline V gene, CDR1 is SGHTA and CDR2 is FQGNSA. CDR3 length: 17 amino acids. The ends lost 0 bases at V and 7 bases at J; junction bases unmatched: 10. In DNA form, the CDR3 reads TGTGCCAGCAGCTTAGCCGGCGGGAGGGCCTTAGGGAATGAGCAGTTCTTC. This codes for CASSLAGGRALGNEQFF. Full variable domain (missing parts from reference TRBV7-2 and TRBJ2-1): GAGVSQSPSNKVTEKGKDVELRCDPISGHTALYWYRQSLGQGLEFLIYFQGNSAPDKSGLPSDRFSAERTGGSVSTLTIQRTQQEDSAVYLCASSLAGGRALGNEQFFGPGTRLTVL.

V and J are TRBV24-1 and TRBJ2-2; 9 bases fit TRBD1. With V trimmed by 4 bases and J by 5 bases, 7 bases remained unmatched. The CDR3 is 16 residues long. Germline V gene lookup returns CDR1 KGHDR and CDR2 SFDVKD. CDR3 protein: CATSDPGQGSTGELFF. CDR3 bases: TGTGCCACCAGTGACCCGGGACAGGGAAGTACCGGGGAGCTGTTTTTT.

V usage is TRBV6-5 and J usage is TRBJ1-4; no clear D. With 5 bases removed from V and 0 bases from J, the gap between germline ends came to 4 bases. Germline V gene data show CDR1 as MNHEY and CDR2 as SVGAGI. The CDR3 loop spans 13 amino acids. CDR3 amino acids: CASSPSTNEKLFF. The CDR3 DNA reads as TGTGCCAGCAGTCCCTCAACTAATGAAAAACTGTTTTTT.

V and J are TRBV19 and TRBJ1-6; 9 nucleotides line up with TRBD1. The V gene end was trimmed by 3 bases and the J gene end by 7 bases; junction bases not matched to a gene: 1. The CDR3 contains 14 residues. Germline loops: CDR1 LNHDA, CDR2 SQIVND (reference sequence). The CDR3 here is CASSIGTGNSPLHF. The CDR3 DNA reads as TGTGCCAGTAGTATCGGGACAGGGAATTCACCCCTCCACTTT.

The chain uses TRBV7-3 and TRBJ2-1, with a tentative D call TRBD2 (6 bases). V shed 5 bases and J shed 7 bases, with 24 bases lying between them. Germline assignment: CDR1 SGHTA and CDR2 FQGTGA. The CDR3 runs 17 residues. The CDR3 DNA is TGTGCCAGCAGCGCAAGGCCGCCAACGGGAGTCTGGAATGAGCAGTTCTTC. Translating gives CASSARPPTGVWNEQFF.

The V call is TRBV9, the J call TRBJ2-4; D is undetermined. The V and J ends lost 0 bases and 6 bases respectively, with 7 bases between them. There are 13 residues in the CDR3. The germline V gene encodes CDR1 SGDLS and CDR2 YYNGEE. CDR3 loop: CASSVGPGNIQYF. The CDR3 nucleotides read TGTGCCAGCAGCGTAGGTCCGGGAAACATTCAGTACTTC.